This is a list of T cell receptor beta chains from one sample in a study of technical replicates of blood from several donors. Clones were sequenced by immunoSEQ multiplex PCR, and TCRdb holds only the in-frame ones, with some missing. The sample records roughly 71,000 clones, roughly 92% being singletons. The sequenced sample consisted of T cells isolated from PBMCs. The source of these receptors is a human donor in good health. Each CDR3 is given with its conserved first and last residue. A D gene is named only where the DNA matches it firmly. Only some rows state a clone size, as once, few, many or a class for expanded clones.

D | J | V | size | CDR3 | DNA
NA | TRBJ1-1 | TRBV14 | NA | CASSQVPGELSEAFF | TGTGCCAGCAGCCAAGTTCCGGGAGAGCTGTCTGAAGCTTTCTTT
TRBD1 | TRBJ2-7 | TRBV11-3 | few | CASSFGRGLNEQYF | TGTGCCAGCAGCTTCGGCAGGGGGCTAAACGAGCAGTACTTC
TRBD2 | TRBJ2-3 | TRBV5-1 | NA | CASSAGGFTDTQYF | TGCGCCAGCAGCGCGGGGGGGTTCACAGATACGCAGTATTTT
NA | TRBJ2-7 | TRBV13 | NA | CASSFWASVGSEQYF | TGTGCCAGCAGCTTTTGGGCTAGCGTAGGGAGCGAGCAGTACTTC
TRBD1 | TRBJ1-2 | TRBV18 | NA | CASSPGDRGDYGYTF | TGTGCCAGCTCACCAGGAGACAGGGGAGACTATGGCTACACCTTC
NA | TRBJ2-7 | TRBV5-6 | NA | CASSPDRQVIHEQYF | TGTGCCAGCAGCCCGGACAGACAGGTAATCCACGAGCAGTACTTC
TRBD2 | TRBJ2-1 | TRBV19 | NA | CASSWLAGVEQFF | TGTGCCAGTAGTTGGCTAGCGGGAGTTGAGCAGTTCTTC
TRBD1 | TRBJ2-7 | TRBV7-9 | NA | CASSFPGTGSYEQYF | TGTGCCAGCAGCTTTCCCGGGACAGGCTCCTACGAGCAGTACTTC
NA | TRBJ1-5 | TRBV19 | NA | CASRQDYSNQPQHF | TGTGCCAGTAGACAGGATTATAGCAATCAGCCCCAGCATTTT
TRBD2 | TRBJ2-1 | TRBV13 | NA | CASSYLAGPYNEQFF | TGTGCCAGCAGCTACTTAGCGGGGCCCTACAATGAGCAGTTCTTC
NA | TRBJ1-5 | TRBV5-1 | NA | CASSLAGDQPQHF | TGCGCCAGCAGCCTTGCGGGGGATCAGCCCCAGCATTTT
TRBD1 | TRBJ1-1 | TRBV27 | NA | CASRLDRARVNTEAFF | TGTGCCAGCAGACTGGACAGGGCTAGAGTGAACACTGAAGCTTTCTTT
NA | TRBJ2-1 | TRBV5-1 | once | CASSYLLGGYNEQFF | TGCGCCAGCAGCTACCTGTTGGGGGGCTACAATGAGCAGTTCTTC
TRBD1 | TRBJ2-3 | TRBV19 | NA | CASSTPPGQGAGNTQYF | TGTGCCAGTAGTACACCCCCGGGACAGGGGGCAGGAAATACGCAGTATTTT
NA | TRBJ1-1 | TRBV29-1 | NA | CSVSGQPNTEAFF | TGCAGCGTCTCCGGACAACCCAACACTGAAGCTTTCTTT
TRBD2 | TRBJ2-3 | TRBV6-5 | NA | CASSSSGSSDTQYF | TGTGCCAGCAGTTCAAGCGGGAGTTCAGATACGCAGTATTTT
NA | TRBJ2-7 | TRBV7-8 | NA | CASSLQYGRDSYEQYF | TGTGCCAGCAGCTTACAATATGGCAGGGACTCCTACGAGCAGTACTTC
TRBD1 | TRBJ2-7 | TRBV13 | NA | CASSLGGQGYEQYF | TGTGCCAGCAGCTTAGGGGGACAGGGCTACGAGCAGTACTTC
TRBD1 | TRBJ1-1 | TRBV7-9 | NA | CASSLADLRQGVNTEAFF | TGTGCCAGCAGCTTAGCTGATCTTCGACAGGGAGTTAACACTGAAGCTTTCTTT
TRBD1 | TRBJ1-1 | TRBV7-2 | NA | CASSQGQGGFTEAFF | TGTGCCAGCAGCCAAGGACAGGGTGGTTTTACTGAAGCTTTCTTT
TRBD1 | TRBJ2-7 | TRBV6-7 | NA | CASSSCFRDSSYEQYF | TGTGCCAGCAGCTCCTGTTTCCGGGACAGTTCCTACGAGCAGTACTTC
TRBD2 | TRBJ2-1 | TRBV30 | NA | CAWFHVSGIYNEQFF | TGTGCCTGGTTTCATGTTAGCGGGATCTACAATGAGCAGTTCTTC
TRBD1 | TRBJ2-1 | TRBV11-3 | NA | CASSLQGETEQFF | TGTGCCAGCAGCTTACAGGGGGAGACTGAGCAGTTCTTC
NA | TRBJ2-7 | TRBV7-8 | NA | CASSLEVGGYEQYF | TGTGCCAGCAGCTTAGAAGTTGGCGGCTACGAGCAGTACTTC
TRBD2 | TRBJ2-3 | TRBV5-1 | NA | CASSAGLAGGTDTQYF | TGCGCCAGCAGCGCCGGACTAGCGGGAGGCACAGATACGCAGTATTTT
NA | TRBJ2-7 | TRBV7-3 | NA | CASSLSSGVQYF | TGTGCCAGCAGCTTAAGTTCAGGTGTGCAGTACTTC
NA | TRBJ1-4 | TRBV11-3 | NA | CASSLEGAGNEKLFF | TGTGCCAGCAGCTTAGAGGGGGCTGGTAATGAAAAACTGTTTTTT
TRBD1 | TRBJ2-7 | TRBV29-1 | NA | CSVVGLQGTYEQYF | TGCAGCGTTGTTGGGTTACAGGGGACCTACGAGCAGTACTTC
NA | TRBJ2-2 | TRBV6-5 | NA | CASRPRGTGELFF | TGTGCCAGCAGGCCTCGGGGAACCGGGGAGCTGTTTTTT
NA | TRBJ1-2 | TRBV19 | NA | CASSFTGWGYTF | TGTGCCAGTAGTTTTACAGGTTGGGGCTACACCTTC
NA | TRBJ2-1 | TRBV30 | once | CAWSDDFREQFF | TGTGCCTGGAGTGACGACTTCCGTGAGCAGTTCTTC
TRBD1 | TRBJ1-5 | TRBV5-4 | NA | CASSQDRGVGNQPQHF | TGTGCCAGCAGCCAAGACAGGGGCGTAGGCAATCAGCCCCAGCATTTT
NA | TRBJ2-7 | TRBV6-1 | once | CASRRGGQGEGEQYF | TGTGCCAGCAGACGGGGGGGACAGGGTGAGGGGGAGCAGTACTTC
TRBD2 | TRBJ2-7 | TRBV28 | NA | CASRQLAGKYEQYF | TGTGCCAGCCGCCAACTAGCGGGAAAATACGAGCAGTACTTC
TRBD2 | TRBJ2-7 | TRBV11-1 | NA | CASSFPPRGLAVVLEQYF | TGTGCCAGCAGCTTTCCTCCTCGTGGACTAGCGGTCGTACTGGAGCAGTACTTC
TRBD1 | TRBJ1-3 | TRBV5-7 | NA | CASSYRYRQGEAGNTIYF | TGTGCCAGCAGCTACCGCTATAGACAGGGAGAGGCTGGAAACACCATATATTTT
NA | TRBJ1-4 | TRBV30 | NA | CAWSLEGEKLFF | TGTGCCTGGAGTCTGGAGGGAGAAAAACTGTTTTTT
TRBD2 | TRBJ2-7 | TRBV6-1 | NA | CASSEVTGGEQYF | TGTGCCAGCAGTGAAGTGACGGGAGGCGAGCAGTACTTC
TRBD1 | TRBJ2-3 | TRBV29-1 | few | CSGGTGSDTQYF | TGCAGCGGGGGGACAGGGTCAGATACGCAGTATTTT
NA | TRBJ2-3 | TRBV5-6 | NA | CASSLRVIVSTDTQYF | TGTGCCAGCAGCTTGCGAGTGATTGTGTCCACAGATACGCAGTATTTT
TRBD2 | TRBJ2-2 | TRBV11-2 | NA | CASSLAGGAGELFF | TGTGCCAGCAGCTTAGCGGGAGGGGCCGGGGAGCTGTTTTTT